This entry lists 19 T cell receptor beta chains sequenced from one sample in a study of graft-versus-host responses after intestinal transplantation. Their antigens are not known. Some clones are missing from TCRdb's copy, which holds only in-frame ones; the method was immunoSEQ multiplex PCR. The table shows about 71,000 clones, with 90% occurring only once. The sample here was unstimulated CD8+ T cells sorted from spleen or lymph node cells, taken before intestinal transplant. The receptors shown here come from a human donor who received an intestinal transplant.

The chain links TRBV7-9 to TRBJ1-1; weak D call: TRBD1 (6 bases). Germline CDR1 and CDR2: SEHNR and FQNEAQ (reference sequence). V gave up 4 bases and J gave up 0 bases, with 12 bases separating them. This CDR3 region has 15 residues. The DNA of the CDR3 is TGTGCCAGCAGCTCAAACCAGGGGATGAACACTGAAGCTTTCTTT. As protein: CASSSNQGMNTEAFF.

CDR3 region: CASSQGPGSGYEQFF. CDR3 bases: TGCGCCAGCAGCCAAGGCCCTGGGAGCGGGTATGAGCAGTTCTTC. This chain connects TRBV4-1 to TRBJ2-1; possibly TRBD2 for D (6 bases). The CDR3 is made up of 15 amino acids. Germline V gene sequence: CDR1 MGHRA, CDR2 YSYEKL. The V gene lost 1 base and the J gene lost 8 bases, with 15 bases spanning the gap.

The rearrangement joins TRBV5-6 to TRBJ1-2; 7 bases line up with TRBD1. This CDR3 contains 12 residues. Germline values: CDR1 SGHDT, CDR2 YYEEEE. V trimming: 7 bases; J trimming: 5 bases; junction bases outside the gene matches: 5. DNA of the CDR3: TGTGCCAGCCAAGGGGGCAGTTATGGCTACACCTTC. This codes for CASQGGSYGYTF.

The J gene is TRBJ2-3, the V gene TRBV13; D uncertain. The V gene's germline CDR1 is PRHDT and CDR2 FYEKMQ (reference sequence). V shed 0 bases and J shed 2 bases, with 12 bases lying between them. The CDR3 runs to 16 residues. CDR3 DNA: TGTGCCAGCAGCTTAGGCGGTAACGGGTTCACAGATACGCAGTATTTT. Protein sequence: CASSLGGNGFTDTQYF.

The CDR3 DNA follows: TGCGCCAGCACCTTCGGACAGGGAGGCACAGATACGCAGTATTTT. It translates to CASTFGQGGTDTQYF. The chain links TRBV5-1 to TRBJ2-3; 8 bases line up with TRBD1. The CDR3 is made up of 15 amino acids. The V gene's germline CDR1 is SGHRS and CDR2 YFSETQ. Losses at the gene ends were 6 bases for V and 1 base for J; bases not matched to a gene: 7.

This clone was detected only once. The chain uses TRBV10-2 and TRBJ1-1; D possibly corresponds to TRBD1 (6 bases). Germline loops: CDR1 WSHSY, CDR2 SAAADI. Trimming shortened V by 6 bases and J by 6 bases, and 11 bases separated the two germline ends. The CDR3 runs 12 residues. The DNA of the CDR3 is TGCGCCAGCAGAAAACAGGGCTCTGAAGCTTTCTTT. It translates to CASRKQGSEAFF.

This rearrangement joins TRBV11-1 to TRBJ1-1; D is perhaps TRBD1 (5 bases). Germline CDR1 and CDR2: SGHAT and FQDESV (reference sequence). CDR3 length equals 16 residues. V dropped 0 bases and J dropped 4 bases, with 15 bases sitting between them. CDR3 amino acids: CASSLAPFRQGTEAFF. In DNA form, the CDR3 reads TGTGCCAGCAGCTTAGCGCCCTTTCGCCAGGGCACTGAAGCTTTCTTT.

This sequence joins TRBV4-1 and TRBJ1-4; a weak D match, TRBD1 (5 bases). The V and J ends lost 0 bases and 1 base respectively, with 9 bases between them. The CDR3 is 16 residues long. Germline V CDR1 and CDR2: MGHRA, YSYEKL. CDR3 nucleotides: TGCGCCAGCAGCCAAGATGGGGCTGGAACTAATGAAAAACTGTTTTTT. This gives the protein CASSQDGAGTNEKLFF.

Concerning this clone: At one end the junction does not follow the germline gene, possibly because of a read error. The chain combines TRBV7-7 with TRBJ1-6, with unresolved D. The CDR3 is made up of 17 amino acids. CDR1 is SSHAT and CDR2 is FNYEAQ in the germline V gene (reference sequence). The CDR3: CASSSQLLVDRGSPLHF. The DNA of the CDR3 is TGTGCTAGCAGCTCCCAGCTACTAGTTGATCGGGGTTCACCCCTCCACTTT.

This sequence joins TRBV19 and TRBJ1-1; D may be TRBD1 (6 bases). V shed 8 bases and J shed 5 bases, with 18 bases lying between them. The germline gives CDR1 LNHDA, CDR2 SQIVND (reference sequence). The CDR3 contains 14 residues. CDR3 bases: TGTGCCAGTGGGGCCCGAGAGGGGGATACTGAAGCTTTCTTT. Translation gives CASGAREGDTEAFF.

The chain has TRBV4-1 and TRBJ1-1; D gene unclear. The CDR3 is made up of 15 amino acids. The V gene's germline CDR1 is MGHRA and CDR2 YSYEKL. The germline V and J ends were trimmed by 3 bases and 4 bases, with 15 bases remaining between them. CDR3 in amino acids: CASSQVASWGTEAFF. DNA for the CDR3: TGCGCCAGCAGCCAGGTAGCGTCGTGGGGCACTGAAGCTTTCTTT.

Concerning this clone: The same CDR3 arises from other DNA sequences in this sample as well. The chain combines TRBV2 with TRBJ2-1, with TRBD2 identical over 7 bases. The V gene end was trimmed by 2 bases and the J gene end by 2 bases; junction bases not matched to a gene: 6. The CDR3 runs 16 residues. Germline CDR1 and CDR2: SNHLY and FYNNEI. The DNA of the CDR3 is TGTGCCAGCAGTGAATGGGGGGGAGGGGCCTACAATGAGCAGTTCTTC. Protein sequence: CASSEWGGGAYNEQFF.

V and J are TRBV5-4 and TRBJ1-2; D is ambiguous. Germline CDR1 and CDR2: SGHNT and YYREEE (reference sequence). Between the trimmed V and J ends, which lost 4 bases and 6 bases, there was a span of 10 bases. The CDR3 extends over 12 amino acids. The DNA for the CDR3 is TGTGCCAGCAGCAGAGACATTGATGGCTACACCTTC. It translates to CASSRDIDGYTF.

The rearrangement uses TRBV7-2 and TRBJ1-1; perhaps TRBD1 as D (5 bases). The germline V gene has CDR1 SGHTA and CDR2 FQGNSA. This CDR3 comprises 13 residues. Trimming cost V 7 bases and J 1 base, with 10 bases left between them. The CDR3 sequence: CASKWGGNTEAFF. The DNA for the CDR3 is TGTGCCAGCAAATGGGGGGGGAACACTGAAGCTTTCTTT. Full variable domain (remainder filled in from reference TRBV7-2 and TRBJ1-1): GAGVSQSPSNKVTEKGKDVELRCDPISGHTALYWYRQSLGQGLEFLIYFQGNSAPDKSGLPSDRFSAERTGGSVSTLTIQRTQQEDSAVYLCASKWGGNTEAFFGQGTRLTVV.

This chain uses TRBV27 with TRBJ1-5; D call uncertain. Germline V gene lookup returns CDR1 MNHEY and CDR2 SMNVEV (reference sequence). This CDR3 spans 14 amino acids. Trimming removed 4 bases at V and 6 bases at J, with 13 bases between. The CDR3: CASSWGGSGQPQHF. For the CDR3, the DNA is TGTGCCAGCAGTTGGGGAGGTTCGGGTCAGCCCCAGCATTTT.

The rearrangement links TRBV5-8 to TRBJ1-1; a possible D gene is TRBD1 (6 bases). The germline V and J ends were trimmed by 7 bases and 10 bases, with 14 bases remaining between them. Germline-derived CDR1 and CDR2 are SGHTS and YDEGEE. The CDR3 runs to 11 residues. The CDR3 sequence: CASRGAEVAFF. As DNA, the CDR3 is TGTGCCAGCCGGGGGGCTGAGGTAGCTTTCTTT.

V is TRBV29-1 and J is TRBJ2-1; 12 bases map to TRBD2. This CDR3 contains 14 residues. Germline V lookup: CDR1 SQVTM, CDR2 ANQGSEA. After removal of 4 bases from V and 9 bases from J, the junction contained 7 bases not matched to a gene. CDR3 sequence: CSVAPSGGVREQFF. CDR3 coding DNA: TGCAGCGTTGCCCCTAGCGGGGGGGTTCGTGAGCAGTTCTTC.

Only one count was recorded for this clone. The chain couples TRBV4-1 to TRBJ2-1; 9 bases align to TRBD2. J was trimmed by 8 bases and V by 4 bases; bases with no gene match: 9. The CDR3 loop spans 15 amino acids. The germline V gene encodes CDR1 MGHRA and CDR2 YSYEKL. The DNA for the CDR3 is TGCGCCAGCAGCCCCCCAGCGGGGGGTGAGGATGAGCAGTTCTTC. This codes for CASSPPAGGEDEQFF.

The chain links TRBV5-6 to TRBJ2-7, with TRBD1 as a possible D gene (6 bases). Trimming took 0 bases from V and 2 from J, leaving 12 bases between them. The CDR3 loop spans 15 amino acids. CDR1 is SGHDT, CDR2 YYEEEE, per germline. The CDR3 DNA is TGTGCCAGCAGCTTGGGGGGGACAAATACCTACGAGCAGTACTTC. It codes for CASSLGGTNTYEQYF.